The next 26 T cell receptor beta chains were all read from a single sample in a study of shared clonotypes between healthy human individuals. Clones were read by immunoSEQ multiplex PCR, and TCRdb kept only the in-frame ones, dropping some. The sample consists of 2 million to 2.5 million clones, under 95% of them appearing once. Sequenced sample: naive CD4+ T cells from PBMCs. Subset denoted: CD45RA+ positively selected. These TCRs come from a man aged 18 to 29 in good health. Some clones in this sample may be carry-over from other donors' samples.

The V and J genes are TRBV6-5 and TRBJ2-7; 9 positions agree with TRBD2. The V and J ends lost 0 bases and 5 bases, in that order; junction bases with no gene match: 8. Germline CDR1 reads MNHEY; CDR2 reads SVGAGI. This CDR3 region has 16 residues. The CDR3 coding sequence is TGTGCCAGCAGTTACTCTCCAGCGGGAGGCGACCACGAGCAGTACTTC. Translated: CASSYSPAGGDHEQYF.

The rearrangement uses TRBV5-5 and TRBJ2-7; a weak D match, TRBD2 (5 bases). This CDR3 comprises 15 residues. The V and J ends lost 4 bases and 2 bases respectively, with 16 bases between them. Germline CDR1 reads SGHKS; CDR2 reads YYEKEE (reference sequence). As DNA, the CDR3 is TGTGCCAGCAGCACCCTCGAGGGTCCTACCTACGAGCAGTACTTC. The encoded protein is CASSTLEGPTYEQYF.

J is TRBJ2-3 and V is TRBV9; D not resolved. CDR1 SGDLS and CDR2 YYNGEE come from the germline V gene. The CDR3 has 11 amino acids. V lost 4 bases, J lost 8 bases, and 8 bases lay in between. CDR3 region: CASSLEGTQYF. Written as DNA, the CDR3 is TGTGCCAGCAGCTTGGAAGGTACGCAGTATTTT.

The CDR3 protein is CASNGGASSYNEQFF. The CDR3 nucleotides are TGTGCCAGTAATGGGGGGGCGAGCTCCTACAATGAGCAGTTCTTC. The J gene is TRBJ2-1, the V gene TRBV19; D is perhaps TRBD2 (7 bases). CDR1 is LNHDA, CDR2 SQIVND, per germline (reference sequence). The germline V and J ends were trimmed by 7 bases and 0 bases, with 13 bases remaining between them. The CDR3 runs 15 residues.

The rearrangement joins TRBV5-6 to TRBJ2-3, with D uncertain. V was clipped by 4 bases and J by 3 bases, with 18 bases between them. Looked up from germline, CDR1 is SGHDT and CDR2 is YYEEEE. The CDR3 length is 16 residues. CDR3 sequence (DNA): TGTGCCAGCAGCACCACCTTTGTGGTAGGGACAGATACGCAGTATTTT. Protein: CASSTTFVVGTDTQYF.

V usage is TRBV7-8 and J usage is TRBJ2-3; D uncertain. This CDR3 has 13 amino acids. Germline V gene sequence: CDR1 SGHVS, CDR2 FQNEAQ. Trimming took 1 base from V and 4 from J, leaving 6 bases between them. The chain's CDR3 is CASSLGVADTQYF. The CDR3, as DNA: TGTGCCAGCAGCTTAGGGGTCGCAGATACGCAGTATTTT.

Written as DNA, the CDR3 is TGTGCCAGCAGCGTAGCTCCCGTTCAGCCCCAGCATTTT. As protein: CASSVAPVQPQHF. The chain has TRBV9 and TRBJ1-5; the D is unclear. The V end was cut by 0 bases, the J end by 6 bases, with 7 bases between. CDR1 and CDR2 (germline): SGDLS, YYNGEE. This CDR3 has 13 residues.

The chain employs TRBV9 and TRBJ1-2; D unclear. The V gene's germline CDR1 is SGDLS and CDR2 YYNGEE. The CDR3 sequence is 16 residues long. V lost 5 bases and J lost 2, with 19 bases in between. The DNA of the CDR3 is TGTGCCAGCAGTTCCGGCGCTTCGAGTGGGAACTATGGCTACACCTTC. As protein: CASSSGASSGNYGYTF.

CDR3 sequence: CASSPQGASNEKLFF. The CDR3 coding sequence is TGTGCCAGCTCACCACAGGGGGCCTCTAATGAAAAACTGTTTTTT. This sequence joins TRBV18 and TRBJ1-4; 7 bases match TRBD1. V shed 1 base, J shed 3 bases, and the junction held 2 bases outside the gene matches. CDR1 and CDR2 (germline): KGHSH, LQKENI. The CDR3 loop spans 15 amino acids.

This sequence joins TRBV4-1 and TRBJ2-7; 11 positions match TRBD2. The ends lost 3 bases at V and 5 bases at J; junction bases unmatched: 9. This CDR3 has 16 residues. CDR1 is MGHRA and CDR2 is YSYEKL in the germline V gene. For the CDR3, the DNA is TGCGCCAGCAGCCAGGGTAATAGCGGGAGGGTCGACGAGCAGTACTTC. Translated, it gives CASSQGNSGRVDEQYF.

This clone has only a few counts. The gene calls are TRBV7-2 and TRBJ2-7; TRBD1 aligns across 10 bases. The CDR3 is made up of 14 amino acids. Germline CDR1 and CDR2: SGHTA and FQGNSA. J gave up 2 bases and V 4 bases, and 2 bases lay outside the gene matches. CDR3 loop: CASSSGTGAYEQYF. The CDR3 DNA reads TGTGCCAGCAGCTCCGGGACAGGGGCCTACGAGCAGTACTTC.

The chain links TRBV7-3 to TRBJ1-1; no clear D gene. With 3 bases removed from V and 6 bases from J, the gap between germline ends came to 8 bases. The CDR3 consists of 12 residues. CDR1 is SGHTA and CDR2 is FQGTGA in the germline V gene. The CDR3 nucleotides read TGTGCCAGCAGCTTCACATGGGCTGAAGCTTTCTTT. As protein: CASSFTWAEAFF.

Comment on this clone: Other DNA sequences in this specimen translate into the identical CDR3. The chain uses TRBV29-1 and TRBJ2-3; D gene uncertain. Trimming took off 3 bases at V and 3 bases at J, with 13 bases between the two ends. CDR3 length: 14 amino acids. Looked up from germline, CDR1 is SQVTM and CDR2 is ANQGSEA. Here the CDR3 reads CSVESGVGTDTQYF. The CDR3 nucleotides read TGCAGCGTTGAGTCCGGAGTGGGAACAGATACGCAGTATTTT.

J is TRBJ2-7 and V is TRBV5-4; D is unresolved. Trimming removed 4 bases from V and 2 bases from J, with 22 bases in between. The CDR3 extends over 17 amino acids. Per the germline V gene, CDR1 is SGHNT and CDR2 is YYREEE (reference sequence). The CDR3 nucleotides read TGTGCCAGCAGCCCTAAGGCCGACAAGCGTGTTACCTACGAGCAGTACTTC. Protein product: CASSPKADKRVTYEQYF.

The CDR3 here is CASSHGTVWATNEKLFF. The CDR3 bases are TGTGCCAGCTCACACGGGACAGTTTGGGCAACTAATGAAAAACTGTTTTTT. The J gene is TRBJ1-4, the V gene TRBV18, with 7 positions matching TRBD1. Trimming took 4 bases from V and 0 from J; bases not matched to a gene: 8. Germline V gene data show CDR1 as KGHSH and CDR2 as LQKENI. The CDR3 totals 17 residues.

The chain is built from TRBV14 and TRBJ2-7; no clear D. Per the germline V gene, CDR1 is SGHDN and CDR2 is FVKESK. The CDR3 runs 16 residues. V gave up 0 bases and J gave up 6 bases, with 18 bases separating them. CDR3 sequence reads: CASSQDYTDPPLEQYF. The CDR3 nucleotides read TGTGCCAGCAGCCAAGACTACACGGACCCCCCCCTCGAGCAGTACTTC.

This clone has just one count. The V gene is TRBV28, the J gene TRBJ2-7, with 8 bases fitting TRBD2. The CDR3 totals 18 residues. The V gene end was trimmed by 6 bases and the J gene end by 4 bases; junction bases not matched to a gene: 20. The germline CDR1 and CDR2 sequences are MDHEN and SYDVKM. The CDR3 DNA follows: TGTGCCAGCAGCCCCCTCTCGGGCGGGAGGTTTAATGGTTACGAGCAGTACTTC. This gives the protein CASSPLSGGRFNGYEQYF.

This chain uses TRBV11-3 with TRBJ2-2, with 7 bases identical to TRBD1. This CDR3 comprises 15 residues. CDR1 is SGHNT and CDR2 is YENEEA in the germline V gene. Losses at the gene ends were 3 bases for V and 2 bases for J; bases not matched to a gene: 3. The CDR3 nucleotides read TGTGCCAGCAGCTTGTACAGGGGAAACACCGGGGAGCTGTTTTTT. It specifies CASSLYRGNTGELFF.

V usage is TRBV12-5 and J usage is TRBJ2-3; TRBD1 might be the D (5 bases). V was trimmed by 8 bases and J by 0 bases, leaving 15 bases between them. This CDR3 is 15 amino acids long. From germline, CDR1 is LGHNT and CDR2 FRNRAP. DNA of the CDR3: TGTGCTAGTACCTCAGGGATATCTAGCACAGATACGCAGTATTTT. Protein: CASTSGISSTDTQYF.

This clone has just one count. This rearrangement joins TRBV4-2 to TRBJ1-2; TRBD1 might be the D (6 bases). CDR1 and CDR2 (germline): LGHNA, YNFKEQ. V dropped 5 bases and J dropped 7 bases, with 14 bases sitting between them. This CDR3 has 13 residues. This CDR3 is CASSSDSALGYTF. In nucleotides, the CDR3 is TGTGCCAGCAGCTCGGACAGTGCCCTTGGCTACACCTTC.

This clone was seen a handful of times. This chain connects TRBV29-1 to TRBJ1-2; D is unresolved. V lost 6 bases and J 7 bases, leaving 9 bases between the germline ends. Germline CDR1 reads SQVTM; CDR2 reads ANQGSEA. The CDR3 is 10 amino acids. The CDR3 sequence: CSVLMGGYTF. In DNA form, the CDR3 reads TGCAGCGTCCTGATGGGTGGCTACACCTTC.

The chain has TRBV28 and TRBJ2-1; D ambiguous. V was trimmed by 3 bases and J by 2 bases, leaving 11 bases between them. The germline CDR1 and CDR2 sequences are MDHEN and SYDVKM. The CDR3 is 15 amino acids. CDR3 nucleotide sequence: TGTGCCAGCAGTTTCCTTTGGGGTACCTACAATGAGCAGTTCTTC. Translation gives CASSFLWGTYNEQFF.

This chain joins TRBV25-1 and TRBJ2-3; possibly TRBD1 or TRBD2 for D (5 bases each). With 4 bases removed from V and 7 bases from J, the gap between germline ends came to 9 bases. Germline lookup yields CDR1 MGHDK and CDR2 SYGVNS. This CDR3 contains 12 residues. CDR3 protein: CASSVLGHTQYF. CDR3 bases: TGTGCCAGCAGTGTGCTGGGACATACGCAGTATTTT. Full variable domain (remainder filled in from reference TRBV25-1 and TRBJ2-3): EADIYQTPRYLVIGTGKKITLECSQTMGHDKMYWYQQDPGMELHLIHYSYGVNSTEKGDLSSESTVSRIRTEHFPLTLESARPSHTSQYLCASSVLGHTQYFGPGTRLTVL.

The chain has TRBV7-2 and TRBJ2-2, with D maybe TRBD2 (5 bases). V dropped 1 base and J dropped 7 bases, with 10 bases sitting between them. Germline assignment: CDR1 SGHTA and CDR2 FQGNSA. The CDR3 has 14 residues. The CDR3 reads CASSLVLEGGELFF. The CDR3 coding sequence is TGTGCCAGCAGCTTAGTACTTGAGGGCGGGGAGCTGTTTTTT. Full variable domain (missing parts from reference TRBV7-2 and TRBJ2-2): GAGVSQSPSNKVTEKGKDVELRCDPISGHTALYWYRQSLGQGLEFLIYFQGNSAPDKSGLPSDRFSAERTGGSVSTLTIQRTQQEDSAVYLCASSLVLEGGELFFGEGSRLTVL.

A note on this clone: This may come from a read error, since a much larger clone is one base off. Other DNA variants within this sample encode the same CDR3. V is TRBV5-1 and J is TRBJ1-1; D might be TRBD1 (6 bases). Trimming shortened V by 4 bases and J by 1 base, and 8 bases separated the two germline ends. Germline V gives CDR1 SGHRS, CDR2 YFSETQ. The CDR3 is made up of 13 amino acids. DNA of the CDR3: TGCGCCAGCAGCCTGGACAGGAACACTGAAGCTTTCTTT. Translation gives CASSLDRNTEAFF.

This clone was seen a few times. A read error may account for a junction end that differs from germline. The chain uses TRBV28 and TRBJ1-2; 9 bases fit TRBD1. There are 12 residues in the CDR3. Germline V gene sequence: CDR1 MDHEN, CDR2 SYDVKM. CDR3 amino acids: CASSLRTGVEHF. Here the CDR3 DNA reads TGTGCCAGCAGTTTAAGGACAGGGGTTGAACACTTC.